These 29 T cell receptor beta chains share one sample of origin, sequenced in a study of T cells of healthy individuals (dated 2018 in TCRdb). Receptor amplification or capture employed 5' RACE. The instrument given in TCRdb is Illumina MiSeq. TCRdb handled the public reads itself, with Q25 trimming in fastp and clone calling in MiXCR, and kept productive beta chains. For every CDR3 protein sequence, its rows merge into one entry that carries the most common genes and DNA. The sample contains 53,000 or so distinct CDR3 sequences, roughly 14% of them found a single time. The ten largest clones take up 16% of the sample. These receptors were taken from a human donor in good health.

The sample holds a few counts of this clonotype. The V call is TRBV12-3 or TRBV12-4, the J call TRBJ2-5; 7 bases line up with TRBD1. The length of the CDR3 is 12 residues. J gave up 4 bases and V 5 bases, and 1 base lay outside the gene matches. CDR3 sequence (DNA): TGTGCCAGCAGTGCAGGGGGAGAGACCCAGTACTTC. This sequence encodes CASSAGGETQYF.

This clonotype was observed at least ten times. This chain connects TRBV4-3 to TRBJ2-7; 7 bases match TRBD1. After removal of 4 bases from V and 2 bases from J, the junction contained 8 bases not matched to a gene. The CDR3 is 15 amino acids. The germline V gene has CDR1 LGHNA and CDR2 YSLEER. The CDR3 nucleotides read TGCGCCAGCAGCCCCTGGGGGCAGGGGGCCTACGAGCAGTACTTC. It yields the protein CASSPWGQGAYEQYF.

The chain recombines TRBV19 with TRBJ1-5, with D possibly being TRBD1 (5 bases). The CDR3 consists of 15 residues. Germline V gene lookup returns CDR1 LNHDA and CDR2 SQIVND (reference sequence). Trimming removed 5 bases at V and 0 bases at J, with 11 bases between. The CDR3 spells CASSWGQGSNQPQHF. The CDR3 DNA sequence: TGTGCCAGTAGTTGGGGCCAGGGTAGCAATCAGCCCCAGCATTTT.

On this clonotype itself: A clone one base away is much larger, so this may be a read error. The chain employs TRBV29-1 and TRBJ1-5; 7 nucleotides match TRBD1. Germline V gives CDR1 SQVTM, CDR2 ANQGSEA. The CDR3 contains 12 residues. The DNA for the CDR3 is TGCAGCGTTGAGGTGGCAGACAGGGCCCAGAATTTT. Protein product: CSVEVADRAQNF.

Details on this clonotype: The junction differs from germline at one of its ends, possibly a read error. V gene TRBV7-9 combines with J gene TRBJ2-6; possible D gene TRBD1, 5 bases. This CDR3 is 14 amino acids long. From germline, CDR1 is SEHNR and CDR2 FQNEAQ (reference sequence). CDR3 in DNA: TGTGCCAGCAGCCGGGTTCTTGGGGCCAACGTCCTGGCTTTC. This codes for CASSRVLGANVLAF.

This clonotype was counted between two and nine times. V is TRBV14 and J is TRBJ1-2; the D gene is possibly TRBD1 (5 bases). Germline V gene sequence: CDR1 SGHDN, CDR2 FVKESK. The CDR3 sequence is 15 residues long. Trimming cost V 3 bases and J 3 bases, with 14 bases left between them. In DNA, the CDR3 is TGTGCCAGCAGCCAGGCCGACGGGGGTTACTATGGCTACACCTTC. Protein sequence: CASSQADGGYYGYTF.

This clonotype was recorded many times. The chain links TRBV20-1 to TRBJ2-3; 8 positions match TRBD2. Per germline, CDR1 DFQATT and CDR2 SNEGSKA (reference sequence). V was clipped by 6 bases and J by 2 bases; unmatched bases: 7. The CDR3 has 14 amino acids. The CDR3 DNA sequence: TGCAGTGCCGTGGCGCGGGAGGACACAGATACGCAGTATTTT. This translates into CSAVAREDTDTQYF.

About this clonotype: One base away lies a much larger clone, so this may be a sequencing read error. V and J are TRBV5-5 and TRBJ1-5; D possibly corresponds to TRBD1 (6 bases). There are 14 residues in the CDR3. Germline CDR1 is SGHKS and CDR2 is YYEKEE (reference sequence). The DNA for the CDR3 is TGTGCCTGCAGCTTGGCAGGGGGCAATCAGCCCCAGCATTTT. Its protein product is CACSLAGGNQPQHF. The full variable domain, completed using reference TRBV5-5 and TRBJ1-5, is DAGVTQSPTHLIKTRGQQVTLRCSPISGHKSVSWYQQVLGQGPQFIFQYYEKEERGRGNFPDRFSARQFPNYSSELNVNALLLGDSALYLCACSLAGGNQPQHFGDGTRLSIL.

This clonotype came up a few times. The genes are TRBV11-3 and TRBJ1-1, with 10 bases lining up with TRBD1. With 5 bases clipped from V and 4 bases from J, the junction kept 7 bases outside the gene matches. CDR1 and CDR2 (germline): SGHNT, YENEEA. The CDR3 extends over 15 amino acids. CDR3 loop: CASSGTGTGVTEAFF. The CDR3 DNA reads as TGTGCCAGCAGCGGGACCGGGACAGGGGTCACTGAAGCTTTCTTT.

This clonotype came up a few times. The V and J genes are TRBV7-2 and TRBJ2-5; a possible D gene is TRBD1 (6 bases). The CDR3 has 17 residues. Germline V CDR1 and CDR2: SGHTA, FQGNSA. Trimming removed 5 bases at V and 2 bases at J, with 21 bases between. CDR3 sequence: CASSPQEPGQIQETQYF. DNA for the CDR3: TGTGCCAGCAGCCCCCAGGAACCGGGACAAATACAAGAGACCCAGTACTTC.

CDR3 DNA: TGCAGCGTTGATCTAGGCCCAGGGGCTGCTGAAGCTTTCTTT. It codes for CSVDLGPGAAEAFF. J is TRBJ1-1 and V is TRBV29-1; possibly TRBD1 for D (6 bases). The CDR3 runs 14 residues. The V gene's germline CDR1 is SQVTM and CDR2 ANQGSEA. V lost 3 bases, J lost 6 bases, and 17 bases lay in between.

In its sample, this clonotype was seen many times. CDR3 residues: CASSPRSHRANVLTF. CDR3 DNA sequence: TGTGCCAGCTCACCACGATCGCACAGGGCCAACGTCCTGACTTTC. The rearrangement links TRBV18 to TRBJ2-6; D gene unclear. Trimming stripped 1 base from V and 5 bases from J, with 9 bases between. CDR3 length: 15 residues. Germline V CDR1 and CDR2: KGHSH, LQKENI.

This clonotype was detected many times. The gene calls are TRBV7-2 and TRBJ1-3, with 7 bases lining up with TRBD1. The CDR3 covers 16 residues. Per germline, CDR1 SGHTA and CDR2 FQGNSA. V dropped 5 bases and J dropped 0; count of bases not matched to a gene: 7. The CDR3 protein is CASSTNRGSSGNTIYF. In DNA, the CDR3 is TGTGCCAGCAGCACAAACAGGGGATCCTCTGGAAACACCATATATTTT.

There are a few counts of this clonotype. The chain carries TRBV20-1 and TRBJ1-6, with TRBD1 matching 8 bases. This CDR3 is 14 amino acids long. The V segment lost 2 bases and the J segment 7 bases; nucleotides outside the gene matches: 4. From germline, CDR1 is DFQATT and CDR2 SNEGSKA (reference sequence). The CDR3 spells CSARRTGNNSPLHF. The CDR3 nucleotides read TGCAGTGCTAGACGGACAGGGAACAATTCACCCCTCCACTTT.

This clonotype was picked up many times. V and J are TRBV19 and TRBJ2-7; no clear D gene. This CDR3 contains 13 residues. Trimming took 5 bases from V and 2 from J, leaving 10 bases between them. Germline V gene sequence: CDR1 LNHDA, CDR2 SQIVND (reference sequence). CDR3 bases: TGTGCCAGTAGTCGCGGCTTGGCCTACGAGCAGTACTTC. This sequence encodes CASSRGLAYEQYF. Combining the CDR3 with reference TRBV19 and TRBJ2-7 gives the whole variable domain DGGITQSPKYLFRKEGQNVTLSCEQNLNHDAMYWYRQDPGQGLRLIYYSQIVNDFQKGDIAEGYSVSREKKESFPLTVTSAQKNPTAFYLCASSRGLAYEQYFGPGTRLTVT.

In this sample, this clonotype turned up once. This rearrangement joins TRBV7-2 to TRBJ2-7; 7 nucleotides agree with TRBD1. V trimming: 6 bases; J trimming: 4 bases; junction bases outside the gene matches: 9. This CDR3 is 14 amino acids long. From germline, CDR1 is SGHTA and CDR2 FQGNSA. The DNA for the CDR3 is TGTGCCAGCAGTAGAGACAGGGTGGGATACGAGCAGTACTTC. Amino acids: CASSRDRVGYEQYF.

This clonotype occurred a few times. The V call is TRBV5-1, the J call TRBJ2-2; D uncertain. The ends were cut back, 4 bases at V and 3 bases at J, with 7 bases in the middle. From germline, CDR1 is SGHRS and CDR2 YFSETQ. The CDR3 totals 13 residues. CDR3 DNA: TGCGCCAGCAGCCAGCTGGACACCGGGGAGCTGTTTTTT. Its translation is CASSQLDTGELFF.

In its sample, this clonotype was seen many times. The V and J genes are TRBV6-6 and TRBJ2-1; D may correspond to TRBD1 or TRBD2 (6 bases each). CDR1 and CDR2 from the germline V gene are MNHNY and SVGAGI (reference sequence). The CDR3 has 16 residues. The V end was cut by 0 bases, the J end by 6 bases, with 15 bases between. This CDR3 is CASSYSEASGANEQFF. DNA for the CDR3: TGTGCCAGCAGTTACTCCGAAGCCTCGGGGGCCAATGAGCAGTTCTTC.

This clonotype turned up a few times. An end of the junction differs from the germline gene, which may be a read error. V usage is TRBV7-2 and J usage is TRBJ2-7, with 9 bases fitting TRBD1. The CDR3 is 13 amino acids. Germline values: CDR1 SGHTA, CDR2 FQGNSA. The CDR3 region has the DNA TGTGCCGGCAGCTCTGGGACAGGGAAAGTTTCGTACTTC. It is translated as CAGSSGTGKVSYF.

This sequence joins TRBV10-3 and TRBJ1-1; tentatively, D is TRBD1 (5 bases). The CDR3 sequence is 14 residues long. Trimming left V 6 bases short and J 1 base short, with 12 bases between. Germline V gene data show CDR1 as ENHRY and CDR2 as SYGVKD. In nucleotides, the CDR3 is TGTGCCATCAGGGGGGAGCAGGGGAACACTGAAGCTTTCTTT. It is translated as CAIRGEQGNTEAFF.

Ten or more counts support this clonotype. V and J are TRBV11-2 and TRBJ1-1; tentative D call: TRBD1 (5 bases). The CDR3 is 14 residues long. Germline CDR1 reads SGHAT; CDR2 reads FQNNGV. Trimming left V 3 bases short and J 4 bases short, with 12 bases between. The CDR3 region is CASSFAQGVTEAFF. The CDR3 DNA follows: TGTGCCAGCAGCTTTGCTCAGGGAGTCACTGAAGCTTTCTTT.

The V and J genes are TRBV5-1 and TRBJ1-2; D unresolved. With 1 base removed from V and 8 bases from J, the gap between germline ends came to 12 bases. The CDR3 totals 13 residues. The germline V gene has CDR1 SGHRS and CDR2 YFSETQ. The DNA for the CDR3 is TGCGCCAGCAGCTTGAGCCAGGAGGTCGGCTACACCTTC. Encoded protein: CASSLSQEVGYTF.

Concerning this clonotype itself: Since a much larger clone is just one base distant, this may be a read error. This chain links TRBV7-2 with TRBJ2-3, with a tentative D call TRBD2 (7 bases). Germline V gene lookup returns CDR1 SGHTA and CDR2 FQGNSA. This CDR3 region has 18 residues. CDR3 residues: CANSLDLGGRYLTNTQYF. In DNA, the CDR3 is TGTGCCAACAGCTTAGACTTGGGGGGGCGATATCTTACGAATACGCAGTATTTT.

Many counts were recorded for this clonotype. This sequence joins TRBV6-2 or TRBV6-3 and TRBJ2-5, with 7 bases lining up with TRBD1. V was clipped by 0 bases and J by 3 bases; unmatched bases: 1. The CDR3 has 14 amino acids. Germline lookup yields CDR1 MNHEY and CDR2 SVGEGT. The CDR3: CASSYSGTEETQYF. The CDR3 DNA sequence: TGTGCCAGCAGTTACTCCGGGACAGAAGAGACCCAGTACTTC.

The chain links TRBV6-2 or TRBV6-3 to TRBJ2-7, with TRBD1 as a possible D gene (5 bases). The germline CDR1 and CDR2 sequences are MNHEY and SVGEGT. Trimming took 6 bases from V and 5 from J, leaving 20 bases between them. The CDR3 contains 15 residues. CDR3 coding DNA: TGTGCCAGCAGCCATCCGGGCGGCAGGGTAAACGAGCAGTACTTC. It translates to CASSHPGGRVNEQYF.

At least ten counts were recorded for this clonotype. The rearrangement uses TRBV7-8 and TRBJ1-3; TRBD1 might be the D (6 bases). In germline, CDR1 is SGHVS, CDR2 FQNEAQ. CDR3 length: 15 amino acids. Trimming took off 1 base at V and 4 bases at J, with 11 bases between the two ends. CDR3 in DNA: TGTGCCAGCAGCTTAGTACAGGGAACCGGAAACACCATATATTTT. Protein product: CASSLVQGTGNTIYF.

The gene calls are TRBV7-9 and TRBJ1-1, with 8 bases lining up with TRBD1. Per germline, CDR1 SEHNR and CDR2 FQNEAQ (reference sequence). J lost 10 bases, V lost 5 bases, and 9 bases had no gene match. The CDR3 is 13 amino acids. For the CDR3, the DNA is TGTGCCAGCAGCCGAGACGGGACAGGAGTAGCTTTCTTT. The encoded protein is CASSRDGTGVAFF. The full variable domain, its missing parts supplied by reference TRBV7-9 and TRBJ1-1, is DTGVSQNPRHKITKRGQNVTFRCDPISEHNRLYWYRQTLGQGPEFLTYFQNEAQLEKSRLLSDRFSAERPKGSFSTLEIQRTEQGDSAMYLCASSRDGTGVAFFGQGTRLTVV.

The sample holds one count of this clonotype. The V gene is TRBV6-1, the J gene TRBJ1-5, with D unresolved. CDR3 length equals 14 residues. Trimming removed 2 bases at V and 3 bases at J, with 8 bases between. Germline CDR1 and CDR2: MNHNS and SASEGT. CDR3 protein: CASSEMGFNQPQHF. The CDR3 DNA follows: TGTGCCAGCAGTGAAATGGGTTTCAATCAGCCCCAGCATTTT.

This clonotype has just a few counts. V is TRBV14 and J is TRBJ1-2; D is perhaps TRBD1 (6 bases). The CDR3 sequence is 13 residues long. Per the germline V gene, CDR1 is SGHDN and CDR2 is FVKESK. Trimming stripped 3 bases from V and 4 bases from J, with 9 bases between. The CDR3 is CASSQGGGYGYTF. In nucleotides, the CDR3 is TGTGCCAGCAGCCAGGGGGGCGGCTATGGCTACACCTTC. The full variable domain, with the rest looked up from reference TRBV14 and TRBJ1-2, is EAGVTQFPSHSVIEKGQTVTLRCDPISGHDNLYWYRRVMGKEIKFLLHFVKESKQDESGMPNNRFLAERTGGTYSTLKVQPAELEDSGVYFCASSQGGGYGYTFGSGTRLTVV.